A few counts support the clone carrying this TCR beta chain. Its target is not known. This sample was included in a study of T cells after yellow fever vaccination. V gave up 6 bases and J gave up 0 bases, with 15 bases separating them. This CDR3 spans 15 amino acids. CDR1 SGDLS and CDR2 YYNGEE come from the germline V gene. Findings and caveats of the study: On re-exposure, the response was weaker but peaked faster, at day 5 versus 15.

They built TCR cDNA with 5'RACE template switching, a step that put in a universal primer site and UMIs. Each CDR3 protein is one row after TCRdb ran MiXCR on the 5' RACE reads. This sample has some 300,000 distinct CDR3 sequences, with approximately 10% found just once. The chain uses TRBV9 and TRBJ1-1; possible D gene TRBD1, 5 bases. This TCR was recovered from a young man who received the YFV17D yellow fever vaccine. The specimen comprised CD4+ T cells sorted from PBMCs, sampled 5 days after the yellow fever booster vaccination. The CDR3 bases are TGTGCCAGCACCCCGTGGGGGGAGGTGAACACTGAAGCTTTCTTT. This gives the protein CASTPWGEVNTEAFF.